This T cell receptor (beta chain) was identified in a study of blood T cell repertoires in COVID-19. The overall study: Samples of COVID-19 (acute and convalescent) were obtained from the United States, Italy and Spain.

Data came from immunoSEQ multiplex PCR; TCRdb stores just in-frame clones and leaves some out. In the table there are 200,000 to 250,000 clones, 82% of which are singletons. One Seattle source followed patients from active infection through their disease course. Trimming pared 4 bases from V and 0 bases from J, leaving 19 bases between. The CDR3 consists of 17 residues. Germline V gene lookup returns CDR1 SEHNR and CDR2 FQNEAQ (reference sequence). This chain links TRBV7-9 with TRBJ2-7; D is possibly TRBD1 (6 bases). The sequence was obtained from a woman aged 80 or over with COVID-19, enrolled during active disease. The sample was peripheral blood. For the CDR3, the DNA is TGTGCCAGCAGCTCGCTTGGCGGACAGAGGAGCTCCTACGAGCAGTACTTC. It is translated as CASSSLGGQRSSYEQYF.